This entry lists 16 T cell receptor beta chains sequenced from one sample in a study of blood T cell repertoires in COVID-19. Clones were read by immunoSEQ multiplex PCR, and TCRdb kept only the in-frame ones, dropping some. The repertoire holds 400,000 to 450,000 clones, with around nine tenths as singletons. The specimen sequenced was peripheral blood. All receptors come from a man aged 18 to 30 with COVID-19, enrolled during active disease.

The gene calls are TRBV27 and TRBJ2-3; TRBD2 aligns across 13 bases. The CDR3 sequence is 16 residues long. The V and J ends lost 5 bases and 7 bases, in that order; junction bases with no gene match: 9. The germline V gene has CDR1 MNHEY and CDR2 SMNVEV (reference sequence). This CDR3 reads CASSPSTSGGFYTQYF. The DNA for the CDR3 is TGTGCCAGCAGTCCATCGACTAGCGGGGGGTTCTATACGCAGTATTTT.

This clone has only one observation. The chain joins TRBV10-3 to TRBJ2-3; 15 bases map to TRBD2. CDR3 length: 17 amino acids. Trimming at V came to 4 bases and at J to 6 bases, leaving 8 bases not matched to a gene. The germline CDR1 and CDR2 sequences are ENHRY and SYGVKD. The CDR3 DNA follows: TGTGCCATCAGTGTCGGACTAGCGGGGGGGCCGGGGGATACGCAGTATTTT. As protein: CAISVGLAGGPGDTQYF.

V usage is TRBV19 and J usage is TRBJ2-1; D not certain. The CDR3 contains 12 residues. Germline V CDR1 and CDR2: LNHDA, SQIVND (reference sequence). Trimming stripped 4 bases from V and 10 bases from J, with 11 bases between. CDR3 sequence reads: CASSKSVWEQFF. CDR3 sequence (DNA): TGTGCCAGTAGTAAGTCGGTTTGGGAGCAGTTCTTC.

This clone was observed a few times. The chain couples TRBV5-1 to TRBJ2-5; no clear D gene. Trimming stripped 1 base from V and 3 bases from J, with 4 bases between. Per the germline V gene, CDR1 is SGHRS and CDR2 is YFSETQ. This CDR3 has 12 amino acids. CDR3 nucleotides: TGCGCCAGCAGCTTGACAAAAGAGACCCAGTACTTC. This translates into CASSLTKETQYF.

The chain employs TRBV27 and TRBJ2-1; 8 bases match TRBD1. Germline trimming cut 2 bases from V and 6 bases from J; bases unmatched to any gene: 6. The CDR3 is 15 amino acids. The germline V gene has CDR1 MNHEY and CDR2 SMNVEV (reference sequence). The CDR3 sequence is CASSLGDRISNEQFF. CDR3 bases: TGTGCCAGCAGTTTAGGGGACAGGATAAGCAATGAGCAGTTCTTC.

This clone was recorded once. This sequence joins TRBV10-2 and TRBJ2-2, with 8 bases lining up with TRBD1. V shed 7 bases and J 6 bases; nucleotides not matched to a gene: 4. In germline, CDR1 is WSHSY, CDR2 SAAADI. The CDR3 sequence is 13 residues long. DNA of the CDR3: TGCGCCAGCAAAGGACAGGGATCCGGGGAGCTGTTTTTT. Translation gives CASKGQGSGELFF.

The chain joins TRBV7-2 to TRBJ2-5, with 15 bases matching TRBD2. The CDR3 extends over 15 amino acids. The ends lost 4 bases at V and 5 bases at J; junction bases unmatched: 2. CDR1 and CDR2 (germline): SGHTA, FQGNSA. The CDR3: CASSWTSGGAETQYF. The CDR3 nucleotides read TGTGCCAGCAGCTGGACTAGCGGGGGGGCGGAGACCCAGTACTTC.

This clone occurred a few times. The CDR3 DNA reads TGTGCCAGCAGTGGGCGGGGCTACGAGCAGTACTTC. Protein sequence: CASSGRGYEQYF. This rearrangement joins TRBV2 to TRBJ2-7; TRBD2 is a possible D gene (6 bases). CDR1 SNHLY and CDR2 FYNNEI come from the germline V gene. Deletions cut 4 bases from V and 3 bases from J, with 7 bases between. This CDR3 has 12 residues.

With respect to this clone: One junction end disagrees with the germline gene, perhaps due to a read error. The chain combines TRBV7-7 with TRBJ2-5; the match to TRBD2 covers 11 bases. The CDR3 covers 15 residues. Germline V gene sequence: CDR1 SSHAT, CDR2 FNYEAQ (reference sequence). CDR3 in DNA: TGTGCTAGCAGCTTAGGGACTAGCGGCCAAGAGACCCAGTACTTC. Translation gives CASSLGTSGQETQYF.

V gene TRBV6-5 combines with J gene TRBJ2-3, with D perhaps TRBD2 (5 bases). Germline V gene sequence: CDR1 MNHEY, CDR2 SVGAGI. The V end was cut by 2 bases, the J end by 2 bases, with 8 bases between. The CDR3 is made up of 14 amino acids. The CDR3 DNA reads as TGTGCCAGCAGTTACCGACTAACCACAGATACGCAGTATTTT. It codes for CASSYRLTTDTQYF.

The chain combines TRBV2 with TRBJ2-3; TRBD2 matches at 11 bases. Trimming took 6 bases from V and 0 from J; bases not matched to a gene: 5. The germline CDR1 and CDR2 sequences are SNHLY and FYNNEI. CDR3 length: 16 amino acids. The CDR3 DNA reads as TGTGCCAGCAGAAGACTAGCGGGGATTAGCACAGATACGCAGTATTTT. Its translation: CASRRLAGISTDTQYF.

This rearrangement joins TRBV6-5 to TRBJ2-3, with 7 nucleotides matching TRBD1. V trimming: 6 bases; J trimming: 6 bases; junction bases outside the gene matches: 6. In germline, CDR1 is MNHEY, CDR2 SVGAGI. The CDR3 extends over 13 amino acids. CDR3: CASSTGVPDTQYF. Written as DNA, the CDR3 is TGTGCCAGCAGCACAGGGGTACCGGATACGCAGTATTTT.

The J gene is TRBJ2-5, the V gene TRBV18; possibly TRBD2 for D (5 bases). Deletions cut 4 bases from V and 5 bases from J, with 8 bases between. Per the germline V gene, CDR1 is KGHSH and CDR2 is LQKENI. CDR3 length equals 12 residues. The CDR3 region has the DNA TGTGCCAGCTCACGGGAGCAGGAGACCCAGTACTTC. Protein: CASSREQETQYF.

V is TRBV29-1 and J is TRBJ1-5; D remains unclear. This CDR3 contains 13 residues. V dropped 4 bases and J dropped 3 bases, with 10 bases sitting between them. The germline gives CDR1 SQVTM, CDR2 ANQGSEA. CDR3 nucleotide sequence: TGCAGCGTTGGGAGAGGGTACAATCAGCCCCAGCATTTT. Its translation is CSVGRGYNQPQHF.

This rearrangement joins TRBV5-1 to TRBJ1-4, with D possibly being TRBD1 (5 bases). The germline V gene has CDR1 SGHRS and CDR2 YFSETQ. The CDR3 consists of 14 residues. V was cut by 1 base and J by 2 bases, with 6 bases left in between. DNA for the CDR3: TGCGCCAGCAGCTTGAAGGGGACTAATGAAAAACTGTTTTTT. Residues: CASSLKGTNEKLFF.

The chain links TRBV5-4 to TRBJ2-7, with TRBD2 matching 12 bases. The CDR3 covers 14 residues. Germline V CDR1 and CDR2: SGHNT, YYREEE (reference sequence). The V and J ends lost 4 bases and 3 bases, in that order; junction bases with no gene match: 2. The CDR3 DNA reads TGTGCCAGCAGCCCGGGACTAGCGGGCTACGAGCAGTACTTC. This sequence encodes CASSPGLAGYEQYF. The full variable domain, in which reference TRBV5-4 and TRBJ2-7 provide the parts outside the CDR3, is ETGVTQSPTHLIKTRGQQVTLRCSSQSGHNTVSWYQQALGQGPQFIFQYYREEENGRGNFPPRFSGLQFPNYSSELNVNALELDDSALYLCASSPGLAGYEQYFGPGTRLTVT.